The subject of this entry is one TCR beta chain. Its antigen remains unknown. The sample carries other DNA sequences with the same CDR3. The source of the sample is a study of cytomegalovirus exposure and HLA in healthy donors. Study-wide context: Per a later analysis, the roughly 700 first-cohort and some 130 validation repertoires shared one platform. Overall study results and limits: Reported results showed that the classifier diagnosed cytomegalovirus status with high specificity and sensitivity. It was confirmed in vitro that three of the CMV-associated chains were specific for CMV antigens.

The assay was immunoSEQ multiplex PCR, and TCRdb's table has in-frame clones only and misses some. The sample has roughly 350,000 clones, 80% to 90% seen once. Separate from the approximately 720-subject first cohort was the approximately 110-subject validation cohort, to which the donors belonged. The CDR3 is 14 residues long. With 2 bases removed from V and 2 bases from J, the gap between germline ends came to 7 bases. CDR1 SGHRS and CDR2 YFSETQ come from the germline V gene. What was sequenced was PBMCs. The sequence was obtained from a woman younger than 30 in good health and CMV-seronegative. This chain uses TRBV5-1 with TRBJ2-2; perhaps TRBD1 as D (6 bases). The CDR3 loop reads CASSLGGNTGELFF. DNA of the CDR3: TGCGCCAGCAGCTTAGGGGGAAACACCGGGGAGCTGTTTTTT.